These 2 T cell receptor beta chains share one sample of origin, sequenced in a study of blood T cell repertoires in COVID-19. Measured with immunoSEQ multiplex PCR; TCRdb has only the in-frame clones, and not every one. Seen here are a few hundred thousand clones, approximately 89% observed once, and the top ten hold about 0.83%. Sequences were obtained from PBMCs or T cells enriched from blood (not recorded which). Source of these receptors: a woman between 35 and 50 years old who had been exposed to COVID-19.

The genes are TRBV4-3 and TRBJ1-5, with D tentatively TRBD1 (6 bases). From germline, CDR1 is LGHNA and CDR2 YSLEER. The V and J ends lost 0 bases and 0 bases respectively, with 9 bases between them. CDR3 size: 16 residues. DNA for the CDR3: TGCGCCAGCAGCCAAGATAGGGGGGGTAGCAATCAGCCCCAGCATTTT. It is translated as CASSQDRGGSNQPQHF.

This rearrangement joins TRBV5-6 to TRBJ1-3; D gene ambiguous. Germline V CDR1 and CDR2: SGHDT, YYEEEE. This CDR3 spans 18 amino acids. V was clipped by 6 bases and J by 0 bases, with 22 bases between them. CDR3: CASTRLRASLYSGNTIYF. The CDR3 nucleotides are TGTGCCAGCACCCGATTGCGGGCCTCGCTTTACTCTGGAAACACCATATATTTT. The variable domain in full, completed from reference TRBV5-6 and TRBJ1-3, reads DAGVTQSPTHLIKTRGQQVTLRCSPKSGHDTVSWYQQALGQGPQFIFQYYEEEERQRGNFPDRFSGHQFPNYSSELNVNALLLGDSALYLCASTRLRASLYSGNTIYFGEGSWLTVV.